This T cell receptor (beta chain) came from a study of cytomegalovirus exposure and HLA in healthy donors. Study-wide findings and caveats: An apparent linkage of common viral pathogens to several of the most significant clusters emerged in a later analysis.

The V and J ends lost 5 bases and 5 bases respectively, with 19 bases between them. Germline-derived CDR1 and CDR2 are PRHDT and FYEKMQ (reference sequence). CDR3 length equals 16 residues. Turning to this clone: The antigen remains undetermined.

The PCR contained 60 Vbeta and 13 Jbeta primers. Here immunoSEQ multiplex PCR was the method, and the copy in TCRdb shows in-frame clones only, minus some. The sample yields around 140,000 clones, around two thirds seen once. The sequenced sample consisted of PBMCs. The V call is TRBV13, the J call TRBJ2-4; unclear D gene. The TCR comes from a male donor in good health and CMV-seronegative. CDR3 sequence reads: CASSPNMGSPENIQYF. The CDR3 bases are TGTGCCAGCAGCCCGAATATGGGCAGCCCGGAAAACATTCAGTACTTC.